In its sample, the clone carrying this T cell receptor (beta chain) was seen a few times. Its antigen remains unidentified. This sample was taken from a study of early T cells in non-severe SARS-CoV-2 infection. Whole-study context: RNA in bulk from unsorted whole blood was sequenced, and chains were unpaired.

General observations from the study: Matches to VDJdb favored anti-spike CD8 responses and missed private and CD4 specificities.

The CDR3 consists of 18 residues. V was shortened by 4 bases and J by 0 bases, with 18 bases between the two germline ends. The V gene's germline CDR1 is MGHRA and CDR2 YSYEKL. Researchers attached unique molecular identifiers to individual cDNA molecules. One entry per CDR3 protein, called by TCRdb with MiXCR from the 5' RACE reads. There are roughly 120,000 distinct CDR3 sequences in the sample; 10% to 15% occur only once, and about 3.8% lies in the top ten. This receptor was taken from an adult who was a healthcare worker with PCR-confirmed SARS-CoV-2 infection or an uninfected control (not recorded which). The genes are TRBV4-1 and TRBJ2-2; possible D gene TRBD2, 7 bases. Sequenced here: whole blood, sampled at baseline. The DNA for the CDR3 is TGCGCCAGCAGCCGTACCGGCTCGGGGGGCGCGAACACCGGGGAGCTGTTTTTT. Protein product: CASSRTGSGGANTGELFF.